The rows below give T cell receptor beta chains drawn from one sample of a study of cytomegalovirus exposure and HLA in healthy donors. TCRdb's copy holds only in-frame clones and misses some; the assay was immunoSEQ multiplex PCR. This sample has approximately 89,000 clones, with 81% found just once. The sequenced sample consisted of PBMCs. The receptors were gathered from a human donor in good health. The CDR3 runs from the conserved cysteine through the conserved F or W. The order of the fields is CDR3 DNA, CDR3 protein, J gene, clone size, V gene, D gene. D genes are given only for firm matches. Only part of the rows carry a size: once, few, many, or a class if the clone is expanded.

CDR3nt: TGTGCCAGCAGCCTACAAACAGGGACCGGCAATCAGCCCCAGCATTTT; CDR3aa: CASSLQTGTGNQPQHF; j_gene: TRBJ1-5; abundance: NA; v_gene: TRBV7-9; d_gene: NA
CDR3nt: TGCGCCAGCAGCTTGCTACTAGCGGGAGGAGGCACCCAGTACTTC; CDR3aa: CASSLLLAGGGTQYF; j_gene: TRBJ2-5; abundance: once; v_gene: TRBV5-1; d_gene: TRBD2
CDR3nt: TGTGCCAGCAGCGCACAGGACAGCAGCACAGATACGCAGTATTTT; CDR3aa: CASSAQDSSTDTQYF; j_gene: TRBJ2-3; abundance: NA; v_gene: TRBV28; d_gene: NA
CDR3nt: TGTGCCTGGAGTCCCCCTAGGAATGAGCAGTTCTTC; CDR3aa: CAWSPPRNEQFF; j_gene: TRBJ2-1; abundance: few; v_gene: TRBV30; d_gene: NA
CDR3nt: TGTGCCAGCAGGTTACAGGGGCGCGGAATCTACGAGCAGTACTTC; CDR3aa: CASRLQGRGIYEQYF; j_gene: TRBJ2-7; abundance: NA; v_gene: TRBV11-2; d_gene: TRBD1
CDR3nt: TGCGCCAGCAGCTTGGTCACAGGGCGTCAAAATTCACCCCTCCACTTT; CDR3aa: CASSLVTGRQNSPLHF; j_gene: TRBJ1-6; abundance: NA; v_gene: TRBV5-1; d_gene: NA
CDR3nt: TGTGCCAGCAGGGGGGACAGGGGCGGCTCTGGGGCCAACGTCCTGACTTTC; CDR3aa: CASRGDRGGSGANVLTF; j_gene: TRBJ2-6; abundance: NA; v_gene: TRBV9; d_gene: TRBD1
CDR3nt: TGTGCCAGCAGCTTAACCCCGGACAGCATGAACACTGAAGCTTTCTTT; CDR3aa: CASSLTPDSMNTEAFF; j_gene: TRBJ1-1; abundance: NA; v_gene: TRBV7-3; d_gene: NA
CDR3nt: TGCGCCAGCAGCTTAGCAGACCGCGGGACAGATACGCAGTATTTT; CDR3aa: CASSLADRGTDTQYF; j_gene: TRBJ2-3; abundance: NA; v_gene: TRBV5-1; d_gene: NA
CDR3nt: TGCGCCAGCAGCCAAGATTTTGGCCAGCGGGAACAGTTCTTC; CDR3aa: CASSQDFGQREQFF; j_gene: TRBJ2-1; abundance: NA; v_gene: TRBV4-3; d_gene: TRBD2
CDR3nt: TGTGCCAGCGCCCCCGGGACAGTCAATCAGCCCCAGCATTTT; CDR3aa: CASAPGTVNQPQHF; j_gene: TRBJ1-5; abundance: NA; v_gene: TRBV2; d_gene: TRBD1
CDR3nt: TGTGCCAGCAGCTTAACAGTGAACACTGAAGCTTTCTTT; CDR3aa: CASSLTVNTEAFF; j_gene: TRBJ1-1; abundance: NA; v_gene: TRBV11-3; d_gene: NA
CDR3nt: TGTGCCTGGAGTGTACAGGGGGTCTACGAGCAGTACTTC; CDR3aa: CAWSVQGVYEQYF; j_gene: TRBJ2-7; abundance: NA; v_gene: TRBV30; d_gene: TRBD1
CDR3nt: TGTGCCAGCAGGAAGGACAGTTCCTCTAATTCACCCCTCCACTTT; CDR3aa: CASRKDSSSNSPLHF; j_gene: TRBJ1-6; abundance: NA; v_gene: TRBV25-1; d_gene: NA
CDR3nt: TGTGCCAGGACTGGGACAGCTAGCACAGATACGCAGTATTTT; CDR3aa: CARTGTASTDTQYF; j_gene: TRBJ2-3; abundance: NA; v_gene: TRBV19; d_gene: TRBD1
CDR3nt: TGTGCCAGCAGTACGAAACCTCCGGGAGCCTATCAGGGCGAAAAACTGTTTTTT; CDR3aa: CASSTKPPGAYQGEKLFF; j_gene: TRBJ1-4; abundance: NA; v_gene: TRBV27; d_gene: NA
CDR3nt: TGTGCCAGCAGTCGACAGAAGGGTTATGAAAAACTGTTTTTT; CDR3aa: CASSRQKGYEKLFF; j_gene: TRBJ1-4; abundance: NA; v_gene: TRBV6-5; d_gene: NA
CDR3nt: TGTGCCAGCAGCGTAGCTGGTGCAGGGTGGGCGGATGGCTACACCTTC; CDR3aa: CASSVAGAGWADGYTF; j_gene: TRBJ1-2; abundance: once; v_gene: TRBV9; d_gene: NA
CDR3nt: TGTGCCAGCAGTGGGGGAGGGGGACTCCATGAAGCTTTCTTT; CDR3aa: CASSGGGGLHEAFF; j_gene: TRBJ1-1; abundance: few; v_gene: TRBV25-1; d_gene: NA
CDR3nt: TGTGCCAGCAGTTTGTACAAGACCGGGGAGCTGTTTTTT; CDR3aa: CASSLYKTGELFF; j_gene: TRBJ2-2; abundance: once; v_gene: TRBV28; d_gene: NA
CDR3nt: TGTGCCATCAGTGCGGACTCGTACGAGCAGTACTTC; CDR3aa: CAISADSYEQYF; j_gene: TRBJ2-7; abundance: NA; v_gene: TRBV10-3; d_gene: NA
CDR3nt: TGTGCCAGCAGCTTCGGGACAGGGGGCCCTTTGCCCCTCCACTTT; CDR3aa: CASSFGTGGPLPLHF; j_gene: TRBJ1-6; abundance: once; v_gene: TRBV5-6; d_gene: TRBD1
CDR3nt: TGTGCCAGCAGTGCGATTATGGGGGGCTACGAGCAGTACTTC; CDR3aa: CASSAIMGGYEQYF; j_gene: TRBJ2-7; abundance: NA; v_gene: TRBV2; d_gene: NA
CDR3nt: TGTGCCATCAGTGAGTCGGGGGCGCAGCAAGCTAACTATGGCTACACCTTC; CDR3aa: CAISESGAQQANYGYTF; j_gene: TRBJ1-2; abundance: NA; v_gene: TRBV10-3; d_gene: NA
CDR3nt: TGTGCCAGCAGCTCCCAGGGGGCCAGCACCGGGGAGCTGTTTTTT; CDR3aa: CASSSQGASTGELFF; j_gene: TRBJ2-2; abundance: NA; v_gene: TRBV7-2; d_gene: TRBD1
CDR3nt: TGTGCTAGTGGTTTGGCTCGACTAGCTACAGATACGCAGTATTTT; CDR3aa: CASGLARLATDTQYF; j_gene: TRBJ2-3; abundance: few; v_gene: TRBV12-5; d_gene: TRBD2
CDR3nt: TGTGCCAGTAGTATAGGTCCTAGCGGGTCAAGGCCCATCTCCTACGAGCAGTACTTC; CDR3aa: CASSIGPSGSRPISYEQYF; j_gene: TRBJ2-7; abundance: NA; v_gene: TRBV19; d_gene: TRBD2
CDR3nt: TGCGCCAGCACGCGAGGCAGAGGCTATGGCTACACCTTC; CDR3aa: CASTRGRGYGYTF; j_gene: TRBJ1-2; abundance: NA; v_gene: TRBV10-2; d_gene: NA
CDR3nt: TGTGCCAGCAGCTTACCCCAGGGTCCCAGCTCCTACAATGAGCAGTTCTTC; CDR3aa: CASSLPQGPSSYNEQFF; j_gene: TRBJ2-1; abundance: NA; v_gene: TRBV7-9; d_gene: NA
CDR3nt: TGCGCCAGCAGCAAAGACATAGCGGGGGGCTCCTACAATGAGCAGTTCTTC; CDR3aa: CASSKDIAGGSYNEQFF; j_gene: TRBJ2-1; abundance: few; v_gene: TRBV5-1; d_gene: TRBD2
CDR3nt: TGCGCCAGCGTATTTAGCGGGAGGGCCAGAGAGACCCAGTACTTC; CDR3aa: CASVFSGRARETQYF; j_gene: TRBJ2-5; abundance: NA; v_gene: TRBV10-1; d_gene: TRBD2
CDR3nt: TGTGCCAGCAGCTTTCGGACAGTGAACACTGAAGCTTTCTTT; CDR3aa: CASSFRTVNTEAFF; j_gene: TRBJ1-1; abundance: NA; v_gene: TRBV7-9; d_gene: NA
CDR3nt: TGTGCCAGCAGCCTCCAGGGGCGGCGACAGCCCCAGCATTTT; CDR3aa: CASSLQGRRQPQHF; j_gene: TRBJ1-5; abundance: NA; v_gene: TRBV7-2; d_gene: NA
CDR3nt: TGTGCCACCAGCAGAGATCTGGGACTAGCGGGAGCAGGATGGTTCTTC; CDR3aa: CATSRDLGLAGAGWFF; j_gene: TRBJ2-1; abundance: NA; v_gene: TRBV15; d_gene: TRBD2
CDR3nt: TGTGCCAGCAGCCAATCCGGGACAGGGGGCTTCAATGAGCAGTTCTTC; CDR3aa: CASSQSGTGGFNEQFF; j_gene: TRBJ2-1; abundance: few; v_gene: TRBV14; d_gene: TRBD1
CDR3nt: TGCGCCAGCAGCCTTTCGACAGGAAATCAGCCCCAGCATTTT; CDR3aa: CASSLSTGNQPQHF; j_gene: TRBJ1-5; abundance: once; v_gene: TRBV4-1; d_gene: NA
CDR3nt: TGTGCCAGCAGTTACACCGGGACAGGGACTCGAACTGAAGCTTTCTTT; CDR3aa: CASSYTGTGTRTEAFF; j_gene: TRBJ1-1; abundance: NA; v_gene: TRBV6-6; d_gene: TRBD1
CDR3nt: TGTGCCAGCAGCTTAGATGGTCAGGGTGATACGCAGTATTTT; CDR3aa: CASSLDGQGDTQYF; j_gene: TRBJ2-3; abundance: NA; v_gene: TRBV11-3; d_gene: NA
CDR3nt: TGTGCCAGCACCGGGACAGGGGGCTGGCAGCCCCAGCATTTT; CDR3aa: CASTGTGGWQPQHF; j_gene: TRBJ1-5; abundance: NA; v_gene: TRBV19; d_gene: TRBD1
CDR3nt: TGTGCCAGCAGCTTAACCGGGATGAACACTGAAGCTTTCTTT; CDR3aa: CASSLTGMNTEAFF; j_gene: TRBJ1-1; abundance: NA; v_gene: TRBV7-9; d_gene: NA
CDR3nt: TGCGCCAGCAGCTCTCTCTCGGGACAGGGGGTTGCCGGGGAGCTGTTTTTT; CDR3aa: CASSSLSGQGVAGELFF; j_gene: TRBJ2-2; abundance: NA; v_gene: TRBV5-1; d_gene: TRBD1